This TCR beta chain was sequenced in a study of control samples from healthy donors and cancer patients. This clone was seen once. Using immunoSEQ multiplex PCR, the repertoire was profiled, and TCRdb retains in-frame clones only, with some absent. The sample carries about 180,000 clones, almost 90% recorded once. Input material: blood. The receptor was isolated from a woman between 50 and 59 years old in good health.

The DNA for the CDR3 is TGTGCCAGCAGTTCCCCGGGGGCTGGGGCCAACGTCCTGACTTTC. It yields the protein CASSSPGAGANVLTF. The chain carries TRBV28 and TRBJ2-6; D perhaps matches TRBD2 (6 bases). CDR3 length: 15 amino acids. V dropped 4 bases and J dropped 2 bases, with 9 bases sitting between them. From germline, CDR1 is MDHEN and CDR2 SYDVKM.